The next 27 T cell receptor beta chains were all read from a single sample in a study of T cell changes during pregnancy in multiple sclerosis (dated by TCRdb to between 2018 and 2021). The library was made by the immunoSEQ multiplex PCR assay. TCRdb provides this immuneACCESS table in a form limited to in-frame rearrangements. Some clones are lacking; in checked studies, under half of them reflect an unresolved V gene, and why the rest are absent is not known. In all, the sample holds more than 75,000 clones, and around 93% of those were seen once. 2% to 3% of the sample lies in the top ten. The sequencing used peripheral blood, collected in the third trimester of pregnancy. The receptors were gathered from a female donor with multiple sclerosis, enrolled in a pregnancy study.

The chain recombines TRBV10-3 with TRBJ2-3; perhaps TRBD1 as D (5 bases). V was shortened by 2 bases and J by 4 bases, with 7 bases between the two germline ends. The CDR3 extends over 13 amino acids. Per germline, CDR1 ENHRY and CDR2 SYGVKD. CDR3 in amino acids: CAISETGPDTQYF. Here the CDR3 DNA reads TGTGCCATCAGTGAGACAGGACCAGATACGCAGTATTTT.

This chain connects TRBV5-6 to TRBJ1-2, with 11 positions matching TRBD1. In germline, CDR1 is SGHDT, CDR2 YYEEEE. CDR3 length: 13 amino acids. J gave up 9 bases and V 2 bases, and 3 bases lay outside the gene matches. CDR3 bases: TGTGCCAGCAGCTTCTGGACAGGGGGCCGCTACACCTTC. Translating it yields CASSFWTGGRYTF.

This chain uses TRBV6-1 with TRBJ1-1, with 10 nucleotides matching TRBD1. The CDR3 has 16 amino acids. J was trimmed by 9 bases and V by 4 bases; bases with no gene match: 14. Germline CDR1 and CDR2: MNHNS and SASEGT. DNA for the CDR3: TGTGCCAGCAGTGCACCGACGGGGACAGGGGCCGGACAAGCTTTCTTT. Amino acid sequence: CASSAPTGTGAGQAFF.

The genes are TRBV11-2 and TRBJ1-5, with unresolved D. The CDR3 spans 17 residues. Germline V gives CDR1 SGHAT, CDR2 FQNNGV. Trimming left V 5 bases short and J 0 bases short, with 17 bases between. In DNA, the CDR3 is TGTGCCAGCAGCCCCCGGGGAGGGCCTTATAGCAATCAGCCCCAGCATTTT. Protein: CASSPRGGPYSNQPQHF.

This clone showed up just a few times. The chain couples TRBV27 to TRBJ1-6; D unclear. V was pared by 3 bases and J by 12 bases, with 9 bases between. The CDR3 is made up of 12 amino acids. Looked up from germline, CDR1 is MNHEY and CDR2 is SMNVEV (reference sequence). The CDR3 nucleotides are TGTGCCAGCAGTTTCGTCCGGGGACCCCTCCACTTT. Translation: CASSFVRGPLHF.

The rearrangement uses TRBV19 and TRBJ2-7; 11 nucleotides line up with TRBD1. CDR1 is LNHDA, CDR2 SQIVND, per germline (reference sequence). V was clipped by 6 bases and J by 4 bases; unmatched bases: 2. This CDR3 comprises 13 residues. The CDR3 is CASSRDRGYEQYF. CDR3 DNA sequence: TGTGCCAGTAGCAGGGACAGGGGGTACGAGCAGTACTTC. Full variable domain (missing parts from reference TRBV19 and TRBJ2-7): DGGITQSPKYLFRKEGQNVTLSCEQNLNHDAMYWYRQDPGQGLRLIYYSQIVNDFQKGDIAEGYSVSREKKESFPLTVTSAQKNPTAFYLCASSRDRGYEQYFGPGTRLTVT.

CDR3 bases: TGCGCCAGCACTGAGGTTGGAGATACGCAGTATTTT. Amino acids: CASTEVGDTQYF. The gene calls are TRBV5-1 and TRBJ2-3, with D unresolved. The germline CDR1 and CDR2 sequences are SGHRS and YFSETQ. The CDR3 loop spans 12 amino acids. V was cut by 6 bases and J by 5 bases, with 10 bases left in between.

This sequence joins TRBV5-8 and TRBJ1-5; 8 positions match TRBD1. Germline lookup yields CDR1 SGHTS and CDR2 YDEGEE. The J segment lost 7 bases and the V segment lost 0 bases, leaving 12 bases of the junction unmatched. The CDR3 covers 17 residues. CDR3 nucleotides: TGTGCCAGCAGCTTGGTATCGTCAGGGGGCGCGGGGCAGCCCCAGCATTTT. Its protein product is CASSLVSSGGAGQPQHF. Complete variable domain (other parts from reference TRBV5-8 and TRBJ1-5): EAGVTQSPTHLIKTRGQQATLRCSPISGHTSVYWYQQALGLGLQFLLWYDEGEERNRGNFPPRFSGRQFPNYSSELNVNALELEDSALYLCASSLVSSGGAGQPQHFGDGTRLSIL.

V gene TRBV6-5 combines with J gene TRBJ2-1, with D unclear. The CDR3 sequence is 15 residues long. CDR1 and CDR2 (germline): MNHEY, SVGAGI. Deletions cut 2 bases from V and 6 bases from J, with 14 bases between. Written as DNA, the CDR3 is TGTGCCAGCAGTTACGCAGGCCCCGTCTTCAATGAGCAGTTCTTC. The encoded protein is CASSYAGPVFNEQFF.

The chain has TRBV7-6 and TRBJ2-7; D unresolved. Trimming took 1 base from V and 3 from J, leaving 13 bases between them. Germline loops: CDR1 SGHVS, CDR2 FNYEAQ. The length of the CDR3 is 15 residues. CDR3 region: CASSLDPRSGYEQYF. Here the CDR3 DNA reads TGTGCCAGCAGCTTAGACCCGAGGTCCGGCTACGAGCAGTACTTC.

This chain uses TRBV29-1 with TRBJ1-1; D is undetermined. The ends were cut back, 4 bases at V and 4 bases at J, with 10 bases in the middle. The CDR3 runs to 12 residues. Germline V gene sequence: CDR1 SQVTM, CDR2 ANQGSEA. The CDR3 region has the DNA TGCAGCGTTGCATTCCCGGGCACTGAAGCTTTCTTT. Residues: CSVAFPGTEAFF.

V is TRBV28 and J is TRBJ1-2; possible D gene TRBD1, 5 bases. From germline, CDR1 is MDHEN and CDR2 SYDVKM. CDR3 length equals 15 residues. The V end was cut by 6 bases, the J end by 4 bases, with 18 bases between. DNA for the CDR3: TGTGCCAGCAGACCCGGGGGAGAGTTGGCCTATGGCTACACCTTC. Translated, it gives CASRPGGELAYGYTF.

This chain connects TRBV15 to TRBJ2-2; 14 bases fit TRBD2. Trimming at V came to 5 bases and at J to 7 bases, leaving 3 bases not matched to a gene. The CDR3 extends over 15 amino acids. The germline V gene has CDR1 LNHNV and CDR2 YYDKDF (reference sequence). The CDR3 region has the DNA TGTGCCACCAGCGGCGGACTAGCGGGGGGCGGGGAGCTGTTTTTT. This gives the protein CATSGGLAGGGELFF.

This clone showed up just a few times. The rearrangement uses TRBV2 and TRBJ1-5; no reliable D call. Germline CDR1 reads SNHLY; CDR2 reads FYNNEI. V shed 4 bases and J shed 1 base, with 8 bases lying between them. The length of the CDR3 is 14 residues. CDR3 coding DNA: TGTGCCAGCAGTGCTTGGCAGAGCAATCAGCCCCAGCATTTT. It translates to CASSAWQSNQPQHF. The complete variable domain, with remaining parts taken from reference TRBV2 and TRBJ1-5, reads EPEVTQTPSHQVTQMGQEVILRCVPISNHLYFYWYRQILGQKVEFLVSFYNNEISEKSEIFDDQFSVERPDGSNFTLKIRSTKLEDSAMYFCASSAWQSNQPQHFGDGTRLSIL.

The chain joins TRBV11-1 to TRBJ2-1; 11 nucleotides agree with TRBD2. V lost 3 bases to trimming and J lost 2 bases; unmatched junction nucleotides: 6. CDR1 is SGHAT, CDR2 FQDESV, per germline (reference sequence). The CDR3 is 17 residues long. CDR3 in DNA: TGTGCCAGCAGCTTTAGTAGCGGGGGGGACACCTACAATGAGCAGTTCTTC. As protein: CASSFSSGGDTYNEQFF.

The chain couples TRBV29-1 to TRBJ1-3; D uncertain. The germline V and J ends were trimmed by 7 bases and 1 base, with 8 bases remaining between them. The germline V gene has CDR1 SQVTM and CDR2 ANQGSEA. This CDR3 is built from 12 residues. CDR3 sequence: CSAQLSGNTIYF. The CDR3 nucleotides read TGCAGCGCACAGCTTTCTGGAAACACCATATATTTT.

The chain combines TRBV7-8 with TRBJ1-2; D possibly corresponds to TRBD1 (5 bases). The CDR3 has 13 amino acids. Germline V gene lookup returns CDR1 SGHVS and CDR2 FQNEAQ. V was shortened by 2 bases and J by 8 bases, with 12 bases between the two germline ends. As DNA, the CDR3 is TGTGCCAGCAGCTTAACGCAACGGGGGGGCTACACCTTC. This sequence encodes CASSLTQRGGYTF.

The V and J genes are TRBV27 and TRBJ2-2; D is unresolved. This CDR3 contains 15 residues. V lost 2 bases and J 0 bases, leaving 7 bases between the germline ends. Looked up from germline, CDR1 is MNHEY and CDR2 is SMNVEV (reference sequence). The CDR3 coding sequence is TGTGCCAGCAGTTTAGCGGTTGCGAACACCGGGGAGCTGTTTTTT. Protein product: CASSLAVANTGELFF.

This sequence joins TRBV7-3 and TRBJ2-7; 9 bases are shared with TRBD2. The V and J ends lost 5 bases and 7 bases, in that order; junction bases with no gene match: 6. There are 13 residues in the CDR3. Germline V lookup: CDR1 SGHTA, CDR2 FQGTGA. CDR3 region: CASSPAGGWEQYF. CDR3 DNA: TGTGCCAGCAGCCCGGCGGGAGGGTGGGAGCAGTACTTC.

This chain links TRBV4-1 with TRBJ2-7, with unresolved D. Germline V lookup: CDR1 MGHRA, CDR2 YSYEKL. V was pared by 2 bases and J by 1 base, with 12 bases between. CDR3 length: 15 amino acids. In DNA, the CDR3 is TGCGCCAGCAGCCAATCCCTCGGTTTTTCCTACGAGCAGTACTTC. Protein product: CASSQSLGFSYEQYF.

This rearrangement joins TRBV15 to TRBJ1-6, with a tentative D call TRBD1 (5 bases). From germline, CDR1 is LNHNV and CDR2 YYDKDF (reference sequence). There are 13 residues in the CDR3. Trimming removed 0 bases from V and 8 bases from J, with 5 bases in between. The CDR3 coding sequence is TGTGCCACCAGCAGAGAAGGGGATTCACCCCTCCACTTT. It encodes CATSREGDSPLHF.

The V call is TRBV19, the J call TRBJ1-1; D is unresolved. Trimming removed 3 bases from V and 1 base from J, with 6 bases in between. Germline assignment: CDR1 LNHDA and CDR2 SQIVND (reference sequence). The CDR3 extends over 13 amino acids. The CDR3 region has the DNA TGTGCCAGTAGTATGTCATGGAACACTGAAGCTTTCTTT. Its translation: CASSMSWNTEAFF.

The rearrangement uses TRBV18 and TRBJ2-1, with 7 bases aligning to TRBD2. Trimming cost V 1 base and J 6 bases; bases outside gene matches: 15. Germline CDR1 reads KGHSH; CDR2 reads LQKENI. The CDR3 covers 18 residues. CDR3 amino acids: CASSPLTPGQGGPNEQFF. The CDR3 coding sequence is TGTGCCAGCTCACCACTCACCCCAGGTCAGGGAGGGCCCAATGAGCAGTTCTTC.

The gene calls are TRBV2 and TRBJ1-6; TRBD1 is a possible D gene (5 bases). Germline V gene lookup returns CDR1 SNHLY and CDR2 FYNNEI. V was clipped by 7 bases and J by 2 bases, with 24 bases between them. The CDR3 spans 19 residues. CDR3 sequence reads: CASKGPEEGVITYNSPLHF. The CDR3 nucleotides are TGTGCCAGCAAGGGGCCTGAGGAGGGTGTGATCACCTATAATTCACCCCTCCACTTT. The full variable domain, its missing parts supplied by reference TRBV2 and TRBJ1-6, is EPEVTQTPSHQVTQMGQEVILRCVPISNHLYFYWYRQILGQKVEFLVSFYNNEISEKSEIFDDQFSVERPDGSNFTLKIRSTKLEDSAMYFCASKGPEEGVITYNSPLHFGNGTRLTVT.

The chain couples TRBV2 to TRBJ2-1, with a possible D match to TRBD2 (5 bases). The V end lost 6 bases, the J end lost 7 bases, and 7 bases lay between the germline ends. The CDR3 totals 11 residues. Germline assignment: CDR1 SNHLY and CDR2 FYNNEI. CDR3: CASREANEQFF. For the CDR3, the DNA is TGTGCCAGCAGGGAGGCTAATGAGCAGTTCTTC.

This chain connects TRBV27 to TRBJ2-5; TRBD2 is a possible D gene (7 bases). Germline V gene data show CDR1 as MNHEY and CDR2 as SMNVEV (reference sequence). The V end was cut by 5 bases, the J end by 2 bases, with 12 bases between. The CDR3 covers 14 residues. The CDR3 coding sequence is TGTGCCAGCAGTAGTGGGAGGGGGCAAGAGACCCAGTACTTC. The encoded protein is CASSSGRGQETQYF.

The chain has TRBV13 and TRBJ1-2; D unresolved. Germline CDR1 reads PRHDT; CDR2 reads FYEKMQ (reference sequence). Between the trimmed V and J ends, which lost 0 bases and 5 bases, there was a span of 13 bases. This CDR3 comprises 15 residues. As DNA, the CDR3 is TGTGCCAGCAGCTTAGGGTCGGGAGCCCCGTATGGCTACACCTTC. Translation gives CASSLGSGAPYGYTF. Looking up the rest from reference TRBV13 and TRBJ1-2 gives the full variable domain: AAGVIQSPRHLIKEKRETATLKCYPIPRHDTVYWYQQGPGQDPQFLISFYEKMQSDKGSIPDRFSAQQFSDYHSELNMSSLELGDSALYFCASSLGSGAPYGYTFGSGTRLTVV.